This TCR beta chain comes out of a study of blood T cell repertoires in COVID-19. Study overall: Sources were T cells, B-cell-depleted T cells, or PBMCs; the material itself was cDNA or gDNA.

Participants' reported clinical history set cohort assignment. Clones were read by immunoSEQ multiplex PCR, and TCRdb kept only the in-frame ones, dropping some. The table shows 300,000 to 400,000 clones, with roughly 90% occurring only once. This clone has more than one count but fewer than ten. The CDR3 sequence is 16 residues long. V lost 2 bases and J lost 0, with 11 bases in between. Per germline, CDR1 SGHRS and CDR2 YFSETQ. V is TRBV5-1 and J is TRBJ2-2; D gene ambiguous. This TCR came from a woman aged 30 to 39 with acute COVID-19. Sequencing was performed on PBMCs or T cells enriched from blood (not recorded which). Here the CDR3 DNA reads TGCGCCAGCAGCTTACAGCCCCCCCCGAACACCGGGGAGCTGTTTTTT. Its translation: CASSLQPPPNTGELFF. Supplemented by reference TRBV5-1 and TRBJ2-2, the full variable domain reads KAGVTQTPRYLIKTRGQQVTLSCSPISGHRSVSWYQQTPGQGLQFLFEYFSETQRNKGNFPGRFSGRQFSNSRSEMNVSTLELGDSALYLCASSLQPPPNTGELFFGEGSRLTVL.